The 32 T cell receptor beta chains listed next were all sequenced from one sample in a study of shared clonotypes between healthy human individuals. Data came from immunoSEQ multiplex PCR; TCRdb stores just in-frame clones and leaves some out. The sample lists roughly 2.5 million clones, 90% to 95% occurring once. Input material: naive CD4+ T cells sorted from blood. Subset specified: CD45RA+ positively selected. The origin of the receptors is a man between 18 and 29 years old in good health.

The CDR3 region is CASSPGLRTGEEQYF. The CDR3 DNA reads as TGTGCCAGCTCACCGGGACTCCGAACGGGGGAGGAGCAGTACTTC. V usage is TRBV18 and J usage is TRBJ2-7, with D possibly matching TRBD2 (6 bases). V dropped 3 bases and J dropped 7 bases, with 19 bases sitting between them. Germline V gene sequence: CDR1 KGHSH, CDR2 LQKENI. The CDR3 has 15 residues.

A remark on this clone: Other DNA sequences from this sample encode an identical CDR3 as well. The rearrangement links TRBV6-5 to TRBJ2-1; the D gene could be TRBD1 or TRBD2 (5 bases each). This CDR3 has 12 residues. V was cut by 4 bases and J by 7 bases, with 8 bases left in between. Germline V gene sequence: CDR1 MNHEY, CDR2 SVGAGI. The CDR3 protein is CASSSGRNEQFF. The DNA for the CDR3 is TGTGCCAGCAGTTCGGGACGGAATGAGCAGTTCTTC.

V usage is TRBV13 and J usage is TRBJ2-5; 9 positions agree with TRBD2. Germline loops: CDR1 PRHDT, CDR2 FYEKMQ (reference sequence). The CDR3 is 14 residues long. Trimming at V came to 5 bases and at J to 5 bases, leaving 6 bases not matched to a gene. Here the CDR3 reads CASSGSGGAETQYF. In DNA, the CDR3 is TGTGCCAGCAGCGGTAGCGGGGGAGCGGAGACCCAGTACTTC.

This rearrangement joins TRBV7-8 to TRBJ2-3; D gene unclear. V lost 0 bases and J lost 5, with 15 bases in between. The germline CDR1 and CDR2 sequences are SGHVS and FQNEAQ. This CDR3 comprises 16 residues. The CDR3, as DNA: TGTGCCAGCAGCTTAGCGCTACTTCCCCCGGGAGATACGCAGTATTTT. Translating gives CASSLALLPPGDTQYF.

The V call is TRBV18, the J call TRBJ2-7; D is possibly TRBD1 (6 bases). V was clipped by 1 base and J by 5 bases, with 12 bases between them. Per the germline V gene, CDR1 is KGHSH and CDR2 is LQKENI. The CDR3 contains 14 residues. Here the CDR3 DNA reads TGTGCCAGCTCACCACTACAGGGTCTGGACGAGCAGTACTTC. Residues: CASSPLQGLDEQYF.

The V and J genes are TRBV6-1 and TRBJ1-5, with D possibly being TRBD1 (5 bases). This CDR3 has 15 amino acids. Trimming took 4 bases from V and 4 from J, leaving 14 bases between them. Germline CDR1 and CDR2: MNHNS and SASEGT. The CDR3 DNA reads TGTGCCAGCAGTGTCGGGGACGGGAGAAATCAGCCCCAGCATTTT. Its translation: CASSVGDGRNQPQHF.

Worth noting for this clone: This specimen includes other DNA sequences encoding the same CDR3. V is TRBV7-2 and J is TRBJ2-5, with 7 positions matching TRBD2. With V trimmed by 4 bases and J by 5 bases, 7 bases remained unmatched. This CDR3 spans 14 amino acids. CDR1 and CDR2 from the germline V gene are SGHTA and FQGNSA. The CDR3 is CASSSRLAGETQYF. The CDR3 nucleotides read TGTGCCAGCAGCTCCCGACTAGCAGGGGAGACCCAGTACTTC.

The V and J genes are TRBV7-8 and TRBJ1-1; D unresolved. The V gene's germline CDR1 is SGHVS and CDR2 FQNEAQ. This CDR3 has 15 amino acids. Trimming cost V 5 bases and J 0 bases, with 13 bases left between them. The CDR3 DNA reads TGTGCCAGCAGCCACCCCCTCACAGTGAACACTGAAGCTTTCTTT. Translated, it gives CASSHPLTVNTEAFF.

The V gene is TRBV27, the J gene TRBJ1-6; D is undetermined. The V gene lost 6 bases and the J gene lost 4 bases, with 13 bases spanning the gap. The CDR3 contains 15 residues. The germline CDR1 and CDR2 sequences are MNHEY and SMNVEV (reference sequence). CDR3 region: CASSRNRAYNSPLHF. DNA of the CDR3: TGTGCCAGCAGCCGTAATCGCGCGTATAATTCACCCCTCCACTTT.

CDR3 loop: CASSFGLAGAGELFF. The CDR3 DNA reads TGTGCCAGCAGCTTTGGACTAGCGGGGGCCGGGGAGCTGTTTTTT. This chain links TRBV11-2 with TRBJ2-2; 13 positions match TRBD2. The length of the CDR3 is 15 residues. J lost 6 bases, V lost 3 bases, and 1 base had no gene match. The V gene's germline CDR1 is SGHAT and CDR2 FQNNGV.

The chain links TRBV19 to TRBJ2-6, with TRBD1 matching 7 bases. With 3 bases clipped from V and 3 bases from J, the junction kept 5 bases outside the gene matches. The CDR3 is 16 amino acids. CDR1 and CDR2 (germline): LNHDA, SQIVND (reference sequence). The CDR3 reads CASSIGQVGGANVLTF. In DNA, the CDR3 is TGTGCCAGTAGTATCGGACAGGTGGGTGGGGCCAACGTCCTGACTTTC.

The CDR3 reads CASSPGQGALYGYTF. DNA of the CDR3: TGTGCCAGCTCACCCGGACAGGGGGCACTCTATGGCTACACCTTC. This chain uses TRBV18 with TRBJ1-2; 11 bases align to TRBD1. CDR3 length: 15 residues. Looked up from germline, CDR1 is KGHSH and CDR2 is LQKENI. V lost 3 bases and J lost 4; bases outside the gene matches: 4.

The CDR3 loop reads CASVPGQGADGYTF. DNA of the CDR3: TGTGCCAGCGTCCCGGGACAGGGGGCCGATGGCTACACCTTC. V usage is TRBV21-1 and J usage is TRBJ1-2; TRBD1, the table's D call, lacks a check against the DNA. TRBV21-1 is classified as a pseudogene. The CDR3 is made up of 14 amino acids.

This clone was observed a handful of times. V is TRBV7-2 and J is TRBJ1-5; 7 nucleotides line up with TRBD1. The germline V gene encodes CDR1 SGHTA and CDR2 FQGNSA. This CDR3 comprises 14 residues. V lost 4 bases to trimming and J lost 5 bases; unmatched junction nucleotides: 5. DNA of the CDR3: TGTGCCAGCAGCTCTGGACAGGAGTATCAGCCCCAGCATTTT. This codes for CASSSGQEYQPQHF.

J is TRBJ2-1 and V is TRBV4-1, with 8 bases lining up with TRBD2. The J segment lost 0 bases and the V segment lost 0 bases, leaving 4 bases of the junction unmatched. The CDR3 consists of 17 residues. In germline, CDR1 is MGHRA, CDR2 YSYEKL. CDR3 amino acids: CASSQDLAGSSYNEQFF. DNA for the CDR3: TGCGCCAGCAGCCAAGATCTAGCGGGCAGCTCCTACAATGAGCAGTTCTTC.

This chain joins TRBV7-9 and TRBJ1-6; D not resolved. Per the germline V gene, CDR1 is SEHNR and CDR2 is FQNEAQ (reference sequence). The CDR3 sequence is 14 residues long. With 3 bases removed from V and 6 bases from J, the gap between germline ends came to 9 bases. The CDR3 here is CASSLGGSNSPLHF. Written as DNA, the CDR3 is TGTGCCAGCAGCTTGGGTGGCAGTAATTCACCCCTCCACTTT.

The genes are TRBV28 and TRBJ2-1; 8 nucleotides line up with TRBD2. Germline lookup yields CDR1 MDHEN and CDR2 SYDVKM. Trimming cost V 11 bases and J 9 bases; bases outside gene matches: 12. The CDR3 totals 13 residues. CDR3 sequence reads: CASRAGDFGEQFF. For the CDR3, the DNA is TGTGCCTCTCGAGCGGGAGATTTCGGTGAGCAGTTCTTC.

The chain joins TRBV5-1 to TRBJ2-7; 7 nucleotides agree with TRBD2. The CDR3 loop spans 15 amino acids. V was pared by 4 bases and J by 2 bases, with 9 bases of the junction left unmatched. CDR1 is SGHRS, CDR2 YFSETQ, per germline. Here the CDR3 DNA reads TGCGCCAGCAGCCGGACCCGGGACTATCCCTACGAGCAGTACTTC. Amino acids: CASSRTRDYPYEQYF.

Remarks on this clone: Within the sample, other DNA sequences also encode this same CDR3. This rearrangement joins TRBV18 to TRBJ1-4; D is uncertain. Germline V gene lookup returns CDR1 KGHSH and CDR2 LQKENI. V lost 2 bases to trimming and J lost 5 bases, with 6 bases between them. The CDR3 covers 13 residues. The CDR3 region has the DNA TGTGCCAGCTCACCAGGAAACAATGAAAAACTGTTTTTT. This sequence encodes CASSPGNNEKLFF.

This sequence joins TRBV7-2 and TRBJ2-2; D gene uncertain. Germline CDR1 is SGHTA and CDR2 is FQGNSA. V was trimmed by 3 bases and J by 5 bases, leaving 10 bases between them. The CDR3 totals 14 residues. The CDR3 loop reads CASSFPGATGELFF. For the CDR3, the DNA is TGTGCCAGCAGCTTCCCAGGAGCGACCGGGGAGCTGTTTTTT.

The CDR3 DNA is TGCGCCAGCAGCCAAGAAGGACACCCGAACACTGAAGCTTTCTTT. This codes for CASSQEGHPNTEAFF. The chain uses TRBV4-1 and TRBJ1-1, with a possible D match to TRBD1 (5 bases). Per the germline V gene, CDR1 is MGHRA and CDR2 is YSYEKL. Trimming shortened V by 0 bases and J by 1 base, and 9 bases separated the two germline ends. The CDR3 totals 15 residues.

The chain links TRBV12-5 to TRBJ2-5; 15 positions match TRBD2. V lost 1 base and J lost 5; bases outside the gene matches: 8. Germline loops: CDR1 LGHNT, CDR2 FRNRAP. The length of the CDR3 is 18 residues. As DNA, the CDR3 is TGTGCTAGTGGTTTGGGGGGGACTAGCGGGAGGTTCAGGGAGACCCAGTACTTC. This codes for CASGLGGTSGRFRETQYF.

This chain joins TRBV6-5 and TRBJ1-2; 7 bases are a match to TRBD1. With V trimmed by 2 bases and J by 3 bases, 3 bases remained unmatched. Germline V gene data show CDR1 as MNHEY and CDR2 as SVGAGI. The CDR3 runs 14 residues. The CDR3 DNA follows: TGTGCCAGCAGTTACCGGCAGGGGGACTATGGCTACACCTTC. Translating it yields CASSYRQGDYGYTF.

The CDR3 nucleotides are TGTGCCAGCAGTTCGGACAGCTCCTATAATTCACCCCTCCACTTT. This translates into CASSSDSSYNSPLHF. The chain couples TRBV27 to TRBJ1-6, with TRBD1 as a possible D gene (6 bases). Germline CDR1 reads MNHEY; CDR2 reads SMNVEV (reference sequence). Trimming left V 4 bases short and J 0 bases short, with 7 bases between. The CDR3 runs to 15 residues.

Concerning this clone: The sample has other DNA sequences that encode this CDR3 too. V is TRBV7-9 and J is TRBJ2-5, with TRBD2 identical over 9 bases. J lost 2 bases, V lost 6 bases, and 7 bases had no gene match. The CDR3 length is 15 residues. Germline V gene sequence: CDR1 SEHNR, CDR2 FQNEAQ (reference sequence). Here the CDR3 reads CASSPSGGTQETQYF. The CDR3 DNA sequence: TGTGCCAGCAGTCCCAGCGGGGGGACTCAAGAGACCCAGTACTTC.

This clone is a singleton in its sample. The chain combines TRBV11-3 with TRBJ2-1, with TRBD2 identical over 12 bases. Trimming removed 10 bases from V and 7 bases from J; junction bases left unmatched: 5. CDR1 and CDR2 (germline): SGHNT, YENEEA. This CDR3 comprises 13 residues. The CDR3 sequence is CATTTSGSNEQFF. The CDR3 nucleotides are TGTGCCACCACGACTAGCGGGAGTAATGAGCAGTTCTTC.

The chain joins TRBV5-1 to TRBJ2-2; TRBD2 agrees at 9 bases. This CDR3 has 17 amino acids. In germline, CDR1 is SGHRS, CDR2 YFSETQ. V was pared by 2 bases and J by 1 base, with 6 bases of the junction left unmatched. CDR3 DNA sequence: TGCGCCAGCAGCTTCAATAGCGGGAGCTGGAACACCGGGGAGCTGTTTTTT. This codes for CASSFNSGSWNTGELFF.

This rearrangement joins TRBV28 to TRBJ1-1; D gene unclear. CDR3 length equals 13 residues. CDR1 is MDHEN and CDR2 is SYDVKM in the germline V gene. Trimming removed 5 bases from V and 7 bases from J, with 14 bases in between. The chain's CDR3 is CASSPAMRSEAFF. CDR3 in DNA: TGTGCCAGCAGTCCTGCTATGCGTAGTGAAGCTTTCTTT.

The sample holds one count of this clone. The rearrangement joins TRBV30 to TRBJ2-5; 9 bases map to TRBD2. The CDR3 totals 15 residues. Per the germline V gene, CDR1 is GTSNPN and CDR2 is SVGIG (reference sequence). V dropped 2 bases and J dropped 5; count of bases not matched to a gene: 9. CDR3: CAWSMAGGPRETQYF. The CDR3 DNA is TGTGCCTGGAGTATGGCGGGAGGGCCACGGGAGACCCAGTACTTC.

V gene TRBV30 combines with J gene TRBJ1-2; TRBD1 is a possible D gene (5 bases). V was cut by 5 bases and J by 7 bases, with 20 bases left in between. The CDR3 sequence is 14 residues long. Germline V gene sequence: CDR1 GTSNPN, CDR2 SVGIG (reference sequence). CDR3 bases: TGTGCCTGGGCGGTGGGGTTGGGGCGTACTGGCTACACCTTC. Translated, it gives CAWAVGLGRTGYTF.

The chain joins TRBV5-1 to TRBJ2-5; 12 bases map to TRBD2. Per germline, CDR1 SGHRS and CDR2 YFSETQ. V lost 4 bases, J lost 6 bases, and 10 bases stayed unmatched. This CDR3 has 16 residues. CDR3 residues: CASSASSGGAGKTQYF. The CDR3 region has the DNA TGCGCCAGCAGCGCCTCTAGCGGGGGGGCCGGGAAGACCCAGTACTTC. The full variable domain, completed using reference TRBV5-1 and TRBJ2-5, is KAGVTQTPRYLIKTRGQQVTLSCSPISGHRSVSWYQQTPGQGLQFLFEYFSETQRNKGNFPGRFSGRQFSNSRSEMNVSTLELGDSALYLCASSASSGGAGKTQYFGPGTRLLVL.

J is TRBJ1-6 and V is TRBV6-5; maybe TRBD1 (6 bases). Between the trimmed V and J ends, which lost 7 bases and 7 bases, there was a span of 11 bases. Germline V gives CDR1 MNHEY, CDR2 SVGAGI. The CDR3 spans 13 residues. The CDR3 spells CASNSGANSPLHF. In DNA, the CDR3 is TGTGCCAGCAACTCGGGGGCCAATTCACCCCTCCACTTT.